This note documents a single T cell receptor beta chain sequence. Its target is not known. This specimen comes from a study of cytomegalovirus exposure and HLA in healthy donors. Assay used: immunoSEQ multiplex PCR; TCRdb lists only in-frame clones, some missing. The table shows more than 95,000 clones, with about 82% occurring only once. General study points: Some public TCRs appeared in many individuals, while most sequences were rare. Specificity of a few CMV-associated chains for CMV antigens was verified in vitro. There were 150 to 200 TCR beta chains listed as cytomegalovirus-associated.

Per germline, CDR1 SGHVS and CDR2 FQNEAQ. Trimming at V came to 5 bases and at J to 7 bases, leaving 7 bases not matched to a gene. The CDR3 is 15 amino acids. This sequence joins TRBV7-8 and TRBJ1-3, with 11 bases identical to TRBD1. This receptor was taken from a man aged 18 to 30 in good health and CMV-seronegative. The sample comprised PBMCs. The CDR3 reads CASSPWTGGINTIYF. CDR3 coding DNA: TGTGCCAGCAGCCCCTGGACAGGGGGCATCAACACCATATATTTT.